This paragraph covers one TCR beta chain sequence. The data stem from a study of blood T cell repertoires in COVID-19. Study as a whole: Italy, Spain and the United States were the sources of the convalescent and acute COVID-19 samples. In each case, the material was cDNA or gDNA derived from T cells, B-cell-depleted T cells, or PBMCs.

The CDR3 is 13 residues long. With 1 base removed from V and 5 bases from J, the gap between germline ends came to 8 bases. Authors' analysis steps: Scientists estimated how many nucleated cells there were by amplifying reference gene primers. Assay used: immunoSEQ multiplex PCR; TCRdb lists only in-frame clones, some missing. The V and J calls and clone size are taken from that table; D and trimming were inferred from the DNA. The sample records 30,000 to 40,000 clones, around 90% being singletons. The chain recombines TRBV12-3 or TRBV12-4 with TRBJ1-2; D perhaps matches TRBD1 (5 bases). The material sequenced was peripheral blood. This receptor was identified in a woman between 65 and 79 years old with active COVID-19. CDR3 DNA: TGTGCCAGCAGTTTAGGGGACTTATATGGCTACACCTTC. Translating it yields CASSLGDLYGYTF.